This is a list of T cell receptor beta chains from one sample in a study of T cell responses to AZD1222 COVID-19 vaccine. Assay: immunoSEQ multiplex PCR; the TCRdb copy retains only in-frame clones and omits some. Here the sample spans around 150,000 clones, more than 90% being singletons. Sequencing used peripheral blood, obtained on day 0 of AZD1222 vaccination. The receptor set was obtained from an adult in good health. The CDR3 runs from the conserved cysteine through the conserved F or W. D genes are given only for firm matches. Clone size is stated in some rows and not others, as once, few, many or a class when expanded.

-	TRBV30	TRBD1	TRBJ1-1	TGTGCCTGGACAGGGGGGGGCACTGAAGCTTTCTTT	CAWTGGGTEAFF
-	TRBV9	-	TRBJ2-2	TGTGCCAGCAGTGTACTCCCCGGGGAGCTGTTTTTT	CASSVLPGELFF
-	TRBV5-6	-	TRBJ1-5	TGTGCCAGCAGTAAACTTGGGCCCAACGGGGGCCAGCCCCAGCATTTT	CASSKLGPNGGQPQHF
-	TRBV27	-	TRBJ1-2	TGTGCCAGCAGACCCAATGGGGGGGCGGACTATGGCTACACCTTC	CASRPNGGADYGYTF
-	TRBV6-2/TRBV6-3	-	TRBJ2-7	TGTGCCAGCAGTCCGACAGAATCCTACGAGCAGTACTTC	CASSPTESYEQYF
-	TRBV19	-	TRBJ2-1	TGTGCCAGTAGTCCTCCGGGGACCCGCTTCGGTGAGCAGTTCTTC	CASSPPGTRFGEQFF
-	TRBV4-3	TRBD1	TRBJ2-3	TGCGCCAGCAGCCAGGCGGACAGGGGGCGCAAAAATTTT	CASSQADRGRKNF
-	TRBV9	TRBD1	TRBJ1-1	TGTGCCAGCAGCGTGGAGGAAAAACAGGGGCCCCCTGAGGACACTGAAGCTTTCTTT	CASSVEEKQGPPEDTEAFF
-	TRBV7-9	-	TRBJ2-7	TGTGCCAGCAGCGGGCCCACGACTGTCTCCTACGAGCAGTACTTC	CASSGPTTVSYEQYF
-	TRBV19	TRBD1	TRBJ1-3	TGTGCCAGTAGAAGTGGGACAGGGGCTGGAAACACCATATATTTT	CASRSGTGAGNTIYF
few	TRBV4-1	TRBD2	TRBJ2-7	TGCGCCAGCAGCCAAGATGTCGTCGGGAGGCTGACTATCTTC	CASSQDVVGRLTIF
-	TRBV27	TRBD1	TRBJ1-3	TGTGCCAGCAGCCGGACAGGGGGCAGTTTGGGAGGAAACACCATATATTTT	CASSRTGGSLGGNTIYF
-	TRBV4-3	-	TRBJ1-2	TGCGCCAGCCAGCCGGGAGCGGGCCCTAACTATGGCTACACCTTC	CASQPGAGPNYGYTF
-	TRBV3-1/TRBV3-2	-	TRBJ1-3	TGTGCCAGCAGGGAGTATTCTGGAAACACCATATATTTT	CASREYSGNTIYF
-	TRBV18	TRBD2	TRBJ2-3	TGTGCCAGCTCAACAGCGGGAGCTCGCACAGATACGCAGTATTTT	CASSTAGARTDTQYF
-	TRBV6-4	TRBD1	TRBJ1-2	TGTGCCAGCAACCCGGGACAGGGGGTTTATGGCTACACCTTC	CASNPGQGVYGYTF
-	TRBV12-5	TRBD1	TRBJ1-2	TGTGCTAGTGGTTTGGTAGCCTCCGGGACAGGGGGCGCAATCTATGGCTACACCTTC	CASGLVASGTGGAIYGYTF
-	TRBV5-6	TRBD1	TRBJ1-2	TGTGCCAGCAGCTGGGGGACAGGGCTAAATGGCTACACCTTC	CASSWGTGLNGYTF
few	TRBV6-2/TRBV6-3	-	TRBJ2-1	TGTGCCAGCAGTTACCTCACCCAGAGGCAGGGTGGCAATGAGCAGTTCTTC	CASSYLTQRQGGNEQFF
-	TRBV7-2	TRBD2	TRBJ2-7	TGTGCCAGCAGCTTAGGCGAGCGGGGGTTGCAGTACTTC	CASSLGERGLQYF
few	TRBV11-2	TRBD2	TRBJ2-3	TGTGCCAGCAGCTTCCAGTCGGCTAGCGGGAGAGGTACGCAGTATTTT	CASSFQSASGRGTQYF
-	TRBV19	TRBD1	TRBJ1-5	TGTGCCAGTAAAACTCAACAGGGGAATAGCAATCAGCCCCAGCATTTT	CASKTQQGNSNQPQHF
-	TRBV5-6	TRBD1	TRBJ2-7	TGTGCCAGCAGCACACCCGGGACAGAGTTCGACGAGCAGTACTTC	CASSTPGTEFDEQYF
-	TRBV6-2/TRBV6-3	TRBD1	TRBJ2-7	TGTGCCAGCAGTTACTCTACCGGGACAGGGGCGTACGAGCAGTACTTC	CASSYSTGTGAYEQYF
-	TRBV27	TRBD1	TRBJ2-7	TGTGCCAGCAGTCGACAGGGGGGTACCTACGAGCAGTACTTC	CASSRQGGTYEQYF
once	TRBV30	-	TRBJ2-2	TGTGCCTGGAGAGGACCACGGGAGCTGTTTTTT	CAWRGPRELFF
-	TRBV15	-	TRBJ1-3	TGTGCCACCAGCGGTGTTAGTCGGACGAACACCATATATTTT	CATSGVSRTNTIYF
-	TRBV6-2/TRBV6-3	-	TRBJ2-7	TGTGCCAGCAGCCACGATACCGGGCGACAGTACTTC	CASSHDTGRQYF
-	TRBV6-6	TRBD1	TRBJ1-2	TGTGCCAGCAGGGGAACAGGGGAGGGTAGCGGCTACACCTTC	CASRGTGEGSGYTF
-	TRBV29-1	-	TRBJ2-5	TGCAGCGTTGAGCAGGGGAGCCAAGAGACCCAGTACTTC	CSVEQGSQETQYF
once	TRBV7-8	-	TRBJ2-7	TGTGCCAGCAGCTTAGAAGGTATGACGGGCTCGTACGAGCAGTACTTC	CASSLEGMTGSYEQYF
-	TRBV20-1	-	TRBJ2-2	TGCAGTGCTAGTCAGAGACAGAAGAACACCGGGGAGCTGTTTTTT	CSASQRQKNTGELFF
-	TRBV7-8	-	TRBJ1-3	TGTGCCAGCAGCTTGACGAGTCCTGGAAACACCATATATTTT	CASSLTSPGNTIYF